This TCR beta chain was recorded in a study of identical twins. TCRdb itself ran the 5' RACE reads through MiXCR, one entry per CDR3 protein. Of 200,000 to 250,000 distinct CDR3 sequences listed, 6.5% are singletons. This CDR3 has 15 residues. The germline gives CDR1 SNHLY, CDR2 FYNNEI. Trimming left V 4 bases short and J 6 bases short, with 15 bases between. This sample was also put to use in a study of T cells expressing NK-cell markers.

The sequencing sample was made of CD8+ T cells sorted from blood. The chain joins TRBV2 to TRBJ2-2, with TRBD1 as a possible D gene (6 bases). The receptor was derived from a woman under 30 in good health. CDR3 nucleotides: TGTGCCAGCAGTGGGACAGTTTTGATCGCCGGGGAGCTGTTTTTT. Translation gives CASSGTVLIAGELFF. The variable domain in full, with the rest retrieved from reference TRBV2 and TRBJ2-2, is EPEVTQTPSHQVTQMGQEVILRCVPISNHLYFYWYRQILGQKVEFLVSFYNNEISEKSEIFDDQFSVERPDGSNFTLKIRSTKLEDSAMYFCASSGTVLIAGELFFGEGSRLTVL.